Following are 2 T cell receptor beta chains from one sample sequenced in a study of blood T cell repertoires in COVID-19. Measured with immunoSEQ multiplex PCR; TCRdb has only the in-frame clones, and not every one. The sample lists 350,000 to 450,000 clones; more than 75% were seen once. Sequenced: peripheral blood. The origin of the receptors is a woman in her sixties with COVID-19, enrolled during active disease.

As DNA, the CDR3 is TGTGCCAGCAGTTCCCAGGGTAAGCCCCAGCATTTT. This codes for CASSSQGKPQHF. The chain is built from TRBV28 and TRBJ1-5; possible D gene TRBD1, 5 bases. CDR1 is MDHEN, CDR2 SYDVKM, per germline. This CDR3 has 12 residues. Trimming shortened V by 4 bases and J by 8 bases, and 9 bases separated the two germline ends.

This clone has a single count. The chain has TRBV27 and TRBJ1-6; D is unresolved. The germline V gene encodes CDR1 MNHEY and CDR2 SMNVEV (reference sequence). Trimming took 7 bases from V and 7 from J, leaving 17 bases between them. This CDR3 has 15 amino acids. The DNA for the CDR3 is TGTGCCAGCAACATCCGTGGGGAGGCCAATTCACCCCTCCACTTT. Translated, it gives CASNIRGEANSPLHF.